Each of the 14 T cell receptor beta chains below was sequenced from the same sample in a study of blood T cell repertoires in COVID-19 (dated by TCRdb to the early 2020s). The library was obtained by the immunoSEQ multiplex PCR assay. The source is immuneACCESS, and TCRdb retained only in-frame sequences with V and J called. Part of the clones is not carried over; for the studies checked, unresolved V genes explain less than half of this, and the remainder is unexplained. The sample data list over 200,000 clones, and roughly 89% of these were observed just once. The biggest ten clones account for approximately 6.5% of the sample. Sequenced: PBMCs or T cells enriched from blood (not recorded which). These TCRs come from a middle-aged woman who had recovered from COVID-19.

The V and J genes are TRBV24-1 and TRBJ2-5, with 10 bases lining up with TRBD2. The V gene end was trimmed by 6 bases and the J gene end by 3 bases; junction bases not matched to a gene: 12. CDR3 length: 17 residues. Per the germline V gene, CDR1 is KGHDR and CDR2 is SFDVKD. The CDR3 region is CATSTWDSGRLKETQYF. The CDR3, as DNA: TGTGCCACCAGTACTTGGGATAGCGGGAGGTTGAAAGAGACCCAGTACTTC.

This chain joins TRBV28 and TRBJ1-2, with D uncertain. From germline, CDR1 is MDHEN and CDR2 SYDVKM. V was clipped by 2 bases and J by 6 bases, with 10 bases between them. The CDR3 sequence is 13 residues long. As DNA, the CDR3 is TGTGCCAGCAGTTTAAATGCTGAGGATGGCTACACCTTC. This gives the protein CASSLNAEDGYTF.

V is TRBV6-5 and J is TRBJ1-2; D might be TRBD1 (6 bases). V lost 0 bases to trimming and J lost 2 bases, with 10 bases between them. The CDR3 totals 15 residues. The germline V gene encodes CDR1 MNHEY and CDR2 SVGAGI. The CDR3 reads CASSYSYRANYGYTF. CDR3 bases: TGTGCCAGCAGTTACTCGTACAGGGCGAACTATGGCTACACCTTC.

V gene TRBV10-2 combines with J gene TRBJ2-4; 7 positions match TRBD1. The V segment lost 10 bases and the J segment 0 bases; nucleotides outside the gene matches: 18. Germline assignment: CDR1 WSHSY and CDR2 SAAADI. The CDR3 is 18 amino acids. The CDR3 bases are TGCGCCACCCAGGGGGAGCTCATCTACGGGATAGCCAAAAACATTCAGTACTTC. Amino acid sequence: CATQGELIYGIAKNIQYF.

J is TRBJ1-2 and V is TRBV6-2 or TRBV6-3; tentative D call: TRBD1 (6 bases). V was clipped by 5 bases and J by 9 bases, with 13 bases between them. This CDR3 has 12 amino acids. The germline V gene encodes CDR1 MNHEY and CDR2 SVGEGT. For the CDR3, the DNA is TGTGCCAGCAGTGAGCCAGGGGATAGCTACACCTTC. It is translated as CASSEPGDSYTF.

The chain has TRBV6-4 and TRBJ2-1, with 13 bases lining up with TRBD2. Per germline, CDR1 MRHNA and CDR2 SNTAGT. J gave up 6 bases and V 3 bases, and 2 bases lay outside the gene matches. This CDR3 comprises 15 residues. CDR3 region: CASSEGLAGPNEQFF. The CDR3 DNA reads TGTGCCAGCAGTGAGGGACTAGCGGGACCCAATGAGCAGTTCTTC.

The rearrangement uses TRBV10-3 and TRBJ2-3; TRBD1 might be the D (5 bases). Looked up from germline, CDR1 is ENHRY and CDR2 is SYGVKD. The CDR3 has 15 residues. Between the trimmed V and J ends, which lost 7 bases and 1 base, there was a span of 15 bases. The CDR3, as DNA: TGTGCCATCAACAAACAATGGGGCGGCACAGATACGCAGTATTTT. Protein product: CAINKQWGGTDTQYF.

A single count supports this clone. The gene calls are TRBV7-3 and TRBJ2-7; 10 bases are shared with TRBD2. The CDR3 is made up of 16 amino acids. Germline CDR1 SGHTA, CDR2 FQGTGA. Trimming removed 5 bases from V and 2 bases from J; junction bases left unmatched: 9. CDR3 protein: CASSPRRTSGPYEQYF. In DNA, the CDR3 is TGTGCCAGCAGCCCGCGGAGGACTAGCGGCCCCTACGAGCAGTACTTC.

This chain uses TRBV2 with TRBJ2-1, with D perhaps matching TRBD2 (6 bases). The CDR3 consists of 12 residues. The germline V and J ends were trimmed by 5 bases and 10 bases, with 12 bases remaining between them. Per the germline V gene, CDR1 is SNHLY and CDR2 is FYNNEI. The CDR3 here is CASSRESGEQFF. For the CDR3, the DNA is TGTGCCAGCAGTCGGGAGAGCGGAGAGCAGTTCTTC.

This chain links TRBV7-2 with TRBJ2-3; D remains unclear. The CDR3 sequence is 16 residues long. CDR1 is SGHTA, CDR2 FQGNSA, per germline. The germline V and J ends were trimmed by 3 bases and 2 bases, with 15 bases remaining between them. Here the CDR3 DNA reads TGTGCCAGCAGCTTGTCTCAGTCCCATCTCACAGATACGCAGTATTTT. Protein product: CASSLSQSHLTDTQYF.

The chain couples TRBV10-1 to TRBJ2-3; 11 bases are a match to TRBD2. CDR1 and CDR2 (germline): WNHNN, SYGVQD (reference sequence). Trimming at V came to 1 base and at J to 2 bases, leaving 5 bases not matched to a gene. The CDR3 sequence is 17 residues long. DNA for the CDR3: TGCGCCAGCAGTGAGTTAGTAGCGGGAGGGTACACAGATACGCAGTATTTT. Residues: CASSELVAGGYTDTQYF.

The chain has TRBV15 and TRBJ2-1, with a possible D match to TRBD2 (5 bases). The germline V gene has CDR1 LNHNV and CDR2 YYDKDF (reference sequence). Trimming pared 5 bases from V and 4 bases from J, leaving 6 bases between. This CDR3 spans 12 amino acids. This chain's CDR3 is CATSGGYNEQFF. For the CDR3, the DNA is TGTGCCACCAGCGGCGGGTACAATGAGCAGTTCTTC.

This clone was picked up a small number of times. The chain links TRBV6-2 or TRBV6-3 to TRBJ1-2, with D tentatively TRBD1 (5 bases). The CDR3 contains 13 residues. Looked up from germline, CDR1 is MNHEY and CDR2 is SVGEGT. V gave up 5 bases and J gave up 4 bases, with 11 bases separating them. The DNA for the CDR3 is TGTGCCAGCAGTAAAGACAGTCGCTATGGCTACACCTTC. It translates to CASSKDSRYGYTF.

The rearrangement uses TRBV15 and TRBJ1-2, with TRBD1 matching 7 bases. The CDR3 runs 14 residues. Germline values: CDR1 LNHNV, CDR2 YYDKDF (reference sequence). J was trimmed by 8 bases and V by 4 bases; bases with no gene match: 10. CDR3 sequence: CATSTSSRGLGYTF. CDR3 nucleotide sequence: TGTGCCACCAGCACCTCCTCGAGGGGGCTCGGCTACACCTTC.